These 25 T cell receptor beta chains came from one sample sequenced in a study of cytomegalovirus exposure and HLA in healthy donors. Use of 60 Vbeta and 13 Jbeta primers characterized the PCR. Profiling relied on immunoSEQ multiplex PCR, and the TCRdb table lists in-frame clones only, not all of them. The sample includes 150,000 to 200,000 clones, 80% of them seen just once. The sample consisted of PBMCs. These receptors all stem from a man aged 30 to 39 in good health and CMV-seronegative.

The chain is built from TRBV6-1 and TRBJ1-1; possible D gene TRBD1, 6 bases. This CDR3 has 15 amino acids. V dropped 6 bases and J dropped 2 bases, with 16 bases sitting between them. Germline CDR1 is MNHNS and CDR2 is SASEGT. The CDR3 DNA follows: TGTGCCAGCAGGCTGGGACACACTCAAAACACTGAAGCTTTCTTT. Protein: CASRLGHTQNTEAFF.

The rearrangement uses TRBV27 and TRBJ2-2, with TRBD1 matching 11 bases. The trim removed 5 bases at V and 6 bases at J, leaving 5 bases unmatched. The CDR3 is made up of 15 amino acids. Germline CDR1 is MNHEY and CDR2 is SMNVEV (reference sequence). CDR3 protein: CASSTGQGAPGELFF. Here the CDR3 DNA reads TGTGCCAGCAGTACAGGACAGGGGGCCCCCGGGGAGCTGTTTTTT.

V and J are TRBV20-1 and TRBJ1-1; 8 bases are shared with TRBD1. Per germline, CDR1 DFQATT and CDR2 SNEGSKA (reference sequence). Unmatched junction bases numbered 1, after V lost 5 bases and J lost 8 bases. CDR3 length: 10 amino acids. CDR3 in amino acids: CSAWDREAFF. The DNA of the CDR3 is TGCAGTGCTTGGGACAGGGAAGCTTTCTTT.

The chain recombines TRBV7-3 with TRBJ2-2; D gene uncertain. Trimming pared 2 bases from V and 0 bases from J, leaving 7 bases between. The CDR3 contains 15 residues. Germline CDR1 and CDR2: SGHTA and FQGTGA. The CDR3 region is CASSLSPSNTGELFF. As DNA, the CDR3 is TGTGCCAGCAGCTTATCCCCATCGAACACCGGGGAGCTGTTTTTT.

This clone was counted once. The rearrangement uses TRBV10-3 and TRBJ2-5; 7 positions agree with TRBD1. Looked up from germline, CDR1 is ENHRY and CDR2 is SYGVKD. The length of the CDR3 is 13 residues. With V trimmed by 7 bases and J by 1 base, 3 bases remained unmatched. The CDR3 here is CAIMGDSQETQYF. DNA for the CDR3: TGTGCCATCATGGGGGACAGCCAAGAGACCCAGTACTTC.

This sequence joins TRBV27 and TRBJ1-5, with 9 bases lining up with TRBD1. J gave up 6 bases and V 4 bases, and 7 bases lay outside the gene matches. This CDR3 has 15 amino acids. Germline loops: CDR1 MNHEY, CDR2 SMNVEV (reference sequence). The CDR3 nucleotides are TGTGCCAGCAGTTCGGACAGGGGAGGGGGTCAGCCCCAGCATTTT. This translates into CASSSDRGGGQPQHF.

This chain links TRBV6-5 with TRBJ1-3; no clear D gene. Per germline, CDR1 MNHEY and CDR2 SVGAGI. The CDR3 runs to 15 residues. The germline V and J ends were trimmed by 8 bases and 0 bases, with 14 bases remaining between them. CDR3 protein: CASVKSADSGNTIYF. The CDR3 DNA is TGTGCCAGCGTAAAGTCTGCAGACTCTGGAAACACCATATATTTT.

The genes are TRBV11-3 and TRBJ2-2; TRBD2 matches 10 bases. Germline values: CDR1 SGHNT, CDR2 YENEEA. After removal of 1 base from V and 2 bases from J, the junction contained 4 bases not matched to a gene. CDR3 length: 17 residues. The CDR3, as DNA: TGTGCCAGCAGCTTAGCCCGGACTAGCGGAAACACCGGGGAGCTGTTTTTT. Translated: CASSLARTSGNTGELFF. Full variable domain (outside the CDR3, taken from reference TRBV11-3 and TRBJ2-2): EAGVVQSPRYKIIEKKQPVAFWCNPISGHNTLYWYLQNLGQGPELLIRYENEEAVDDSQLPKDRFSAERLKGVDSTLKIQPAELGDSAVYLCASSLARTSGNTGELFFGEGSRLTVL.

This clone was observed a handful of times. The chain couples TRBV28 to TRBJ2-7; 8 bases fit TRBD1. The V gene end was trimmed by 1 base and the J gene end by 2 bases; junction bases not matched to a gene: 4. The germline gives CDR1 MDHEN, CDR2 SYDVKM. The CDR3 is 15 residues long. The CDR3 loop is CASSLLQGGTYEQYF. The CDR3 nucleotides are TGTGCCAGCAGTTTATTACAGGGGGGAACCTACGAGCAGTACTTC.

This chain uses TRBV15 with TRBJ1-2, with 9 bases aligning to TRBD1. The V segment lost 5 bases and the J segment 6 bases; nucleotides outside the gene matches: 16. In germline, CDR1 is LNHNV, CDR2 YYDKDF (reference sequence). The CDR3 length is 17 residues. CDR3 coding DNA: TGTGCCACCAGCGCGATGTACGAACAGGGGGCGCGGGATGGCTACACCTTC. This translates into CATSAMYEQGARDGYTF.

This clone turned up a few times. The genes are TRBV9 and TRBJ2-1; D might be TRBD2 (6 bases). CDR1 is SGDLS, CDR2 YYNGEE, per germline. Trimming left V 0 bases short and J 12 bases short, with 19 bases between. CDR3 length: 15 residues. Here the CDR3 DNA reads TGTGCCAGCAGCGTAGCGGGGACTGGAGGAGAGGGGCAGTTCTTC. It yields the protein CASSVAGTGGEGQFF.

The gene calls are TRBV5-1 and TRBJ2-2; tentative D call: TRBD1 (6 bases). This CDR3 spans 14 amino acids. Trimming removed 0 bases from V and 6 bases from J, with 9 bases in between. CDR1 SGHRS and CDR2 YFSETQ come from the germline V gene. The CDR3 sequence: CASSLDREPGELFF. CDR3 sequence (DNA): TGCGCCAGCAGCTTGGACAGGGAGCCCGGGGAGCTGTTTTTT.

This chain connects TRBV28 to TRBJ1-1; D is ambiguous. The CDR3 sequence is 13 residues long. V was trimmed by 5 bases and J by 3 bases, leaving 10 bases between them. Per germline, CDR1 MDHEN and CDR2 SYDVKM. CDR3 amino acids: CASSLLGDTEAFF. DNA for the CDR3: TGTGCCAGCAGTCTACTCGGGGACACTGAAGCTTTCTTT.

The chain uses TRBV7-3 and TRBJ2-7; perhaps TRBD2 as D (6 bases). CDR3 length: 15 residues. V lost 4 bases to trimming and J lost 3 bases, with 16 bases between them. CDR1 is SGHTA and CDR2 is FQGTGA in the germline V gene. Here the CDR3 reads CASSSTAGRIYEQYF. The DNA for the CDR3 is TGTGCCAGCAGCTCCACGGCGGGACGGATCTACGAGCAGTACTTC.

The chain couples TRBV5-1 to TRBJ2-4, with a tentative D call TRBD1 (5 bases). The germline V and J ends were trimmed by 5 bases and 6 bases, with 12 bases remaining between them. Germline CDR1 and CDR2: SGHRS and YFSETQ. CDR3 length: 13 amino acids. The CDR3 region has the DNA TGCGCCAGCAGTAGGGGCGGAAGAAACATTCAGTACTTC. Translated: CASSRGGRNIQYF.

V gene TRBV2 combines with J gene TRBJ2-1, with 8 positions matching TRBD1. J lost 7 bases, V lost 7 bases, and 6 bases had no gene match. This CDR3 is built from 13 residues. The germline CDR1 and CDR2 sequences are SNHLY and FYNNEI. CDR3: CASKWTGPNEQFF. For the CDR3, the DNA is TGTGCCAGCAAATGGACAGGGCCAAATGAGCAGTTCTTC.

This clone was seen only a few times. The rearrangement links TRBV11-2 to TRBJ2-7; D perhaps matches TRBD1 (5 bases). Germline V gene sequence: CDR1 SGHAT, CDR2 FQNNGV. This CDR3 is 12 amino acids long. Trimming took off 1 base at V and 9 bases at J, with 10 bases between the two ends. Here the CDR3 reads CASSLAGMGQYF. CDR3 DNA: TGTGCCAGCAGCTTAGCAGGGATGGGGCAGTACTTC.

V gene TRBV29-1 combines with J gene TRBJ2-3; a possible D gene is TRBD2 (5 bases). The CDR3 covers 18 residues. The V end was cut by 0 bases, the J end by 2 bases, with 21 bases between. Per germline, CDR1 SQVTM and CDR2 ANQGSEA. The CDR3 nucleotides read TGCAGCGTTGAAGATCTGGCCCCGGGAACAGCTCACACAGATACGCAGTATTTT. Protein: CSVEDLAPGTAHTDTQYF.

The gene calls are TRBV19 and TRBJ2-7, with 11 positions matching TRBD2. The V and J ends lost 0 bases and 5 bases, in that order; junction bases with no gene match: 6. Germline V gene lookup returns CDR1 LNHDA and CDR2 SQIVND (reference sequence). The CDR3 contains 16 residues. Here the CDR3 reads CASSIDNSGRGNEQYF. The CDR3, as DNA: TGTGCCAGTAGTATAGATAATAGCGGGAGGGGAAACGAGCAGTACTTC.

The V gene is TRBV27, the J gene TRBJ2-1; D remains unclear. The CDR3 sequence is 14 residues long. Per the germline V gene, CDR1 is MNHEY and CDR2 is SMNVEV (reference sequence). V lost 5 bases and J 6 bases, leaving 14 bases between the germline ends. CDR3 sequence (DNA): TGTGCCAGCAGTCTCTACCTCTCTTCCAATGAGCAGTTCTTC. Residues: CASSLYLSSNEQFF.

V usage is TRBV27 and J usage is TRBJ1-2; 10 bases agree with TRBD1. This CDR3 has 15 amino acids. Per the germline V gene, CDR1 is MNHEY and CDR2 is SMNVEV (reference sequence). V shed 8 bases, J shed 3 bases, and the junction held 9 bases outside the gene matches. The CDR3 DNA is TGTGCCAGCCGACAGGGGGCGTATTTTGACTATGGCTACACCTTC. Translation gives CASRQGAYFDYGYTF.

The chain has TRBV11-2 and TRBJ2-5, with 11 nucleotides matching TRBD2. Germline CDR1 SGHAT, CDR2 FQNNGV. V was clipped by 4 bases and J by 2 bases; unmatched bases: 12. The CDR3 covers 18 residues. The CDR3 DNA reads TGTGCCAGCAGCTCCCCTCGACTAGCGGGGATCATACAAGAGACCCAGTACTTC. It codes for CASSSPRLAGIIQETQYF.

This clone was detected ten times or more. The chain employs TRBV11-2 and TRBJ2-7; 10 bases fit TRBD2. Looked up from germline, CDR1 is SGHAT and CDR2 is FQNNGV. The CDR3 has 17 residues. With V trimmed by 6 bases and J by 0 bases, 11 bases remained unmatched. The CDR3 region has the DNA TGTGCCAGCAGGGGACTAGCGTCAGACCTGATCTCCTACGAGCAGTACTTC. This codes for CASRGLASDLISYEQYF.

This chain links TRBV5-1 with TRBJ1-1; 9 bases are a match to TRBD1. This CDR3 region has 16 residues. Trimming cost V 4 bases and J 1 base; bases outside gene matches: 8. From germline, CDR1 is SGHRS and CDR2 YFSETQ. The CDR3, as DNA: TGCGCCAGCAGCCCAGAAGACAGGGGGAAGAACACTGAAGCTTTCTTT. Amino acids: CASSPEDRGKNTEAFF.

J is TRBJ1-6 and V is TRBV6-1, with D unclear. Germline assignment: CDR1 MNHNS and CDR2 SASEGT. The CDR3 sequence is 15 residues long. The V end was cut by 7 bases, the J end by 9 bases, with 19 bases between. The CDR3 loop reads CASTATGRAGSPLHF. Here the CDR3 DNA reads TGTGCCAGCACGGCAACGGGGAGAGCGGGTTCACCCCTCCACTTT.